The entry below gives a single T cell receptor (beta chain) sequence along with its context. V lost 0 bases and J 8 bases, leaving 8 bases between the germline ends. The CDR3 sequence is 12 residues long. The germline V gene has CDR1 DFQATT and CDR2 SNEGSKA (reference sequence). This sample is drawn from a study of T-cell reconstitution after alpha-beta-depleted transplantation in children. Unique molecular identifiers tagged the TCRbeta library. Using its own MiXCR run on the PCR reads, TCRdb lists one record per CDR3 protein. The data show hundreds of thousands of distinct CDR3 sequences, with 10% to 15% seen just once and around 0.79% held by the top ten.

This clonotype originated in a girl aged 2-10 years with congenital amegakaryocytic thrombocytopenia, due to receive a stem cell transplant. The sample in question was PBMCs, obtained before TCRalphabeta/CD19-depleted stem cell transplant. This chain joins TRBV20-1 and TRBJ2-1; a weak D match, TRBD1 (6 bases). The CDR3 DNA is TGCAGTGCTAGAGATGGGGGCGATGAGCAGTTCTTC. It is translated as CSARDGGDEQFF.